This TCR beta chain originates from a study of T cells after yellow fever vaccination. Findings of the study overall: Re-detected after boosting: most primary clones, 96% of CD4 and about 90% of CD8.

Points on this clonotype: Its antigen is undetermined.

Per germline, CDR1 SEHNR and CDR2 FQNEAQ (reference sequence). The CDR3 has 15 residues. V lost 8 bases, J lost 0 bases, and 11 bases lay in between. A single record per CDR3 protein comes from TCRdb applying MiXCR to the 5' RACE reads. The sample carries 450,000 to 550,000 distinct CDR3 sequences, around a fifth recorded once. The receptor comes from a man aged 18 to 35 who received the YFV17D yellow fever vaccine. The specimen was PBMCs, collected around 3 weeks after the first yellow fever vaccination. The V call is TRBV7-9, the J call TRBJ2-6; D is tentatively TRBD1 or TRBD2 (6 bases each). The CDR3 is CASPWGASGANVLTF. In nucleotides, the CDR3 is TGTGCCAGCCCGTGGGGGGCCTCTGGGGCCAACGTCCTGACTTTC.